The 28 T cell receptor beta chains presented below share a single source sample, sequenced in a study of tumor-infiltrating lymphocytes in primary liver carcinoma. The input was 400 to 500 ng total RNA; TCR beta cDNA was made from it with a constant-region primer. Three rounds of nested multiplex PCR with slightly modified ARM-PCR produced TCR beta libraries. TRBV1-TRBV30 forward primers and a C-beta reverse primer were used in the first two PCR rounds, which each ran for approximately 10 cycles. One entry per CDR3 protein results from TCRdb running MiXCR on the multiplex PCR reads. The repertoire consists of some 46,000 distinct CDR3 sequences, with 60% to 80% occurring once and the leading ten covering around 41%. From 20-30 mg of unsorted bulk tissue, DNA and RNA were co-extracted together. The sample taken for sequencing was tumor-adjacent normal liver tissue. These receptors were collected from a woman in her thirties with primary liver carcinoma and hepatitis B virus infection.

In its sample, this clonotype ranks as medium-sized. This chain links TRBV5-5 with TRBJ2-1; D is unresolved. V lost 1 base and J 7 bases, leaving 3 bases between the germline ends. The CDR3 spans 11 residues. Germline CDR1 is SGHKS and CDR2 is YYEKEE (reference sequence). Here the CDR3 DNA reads TGTGCCAGCAGCTTGTGGAATGAGCAGTTCTTC. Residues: CASSLWNEQFF.

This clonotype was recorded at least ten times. CDR3 amino acids: CASSLSELDSGSWANVLTF. The CDR3 DNA sequence: TGTGCCAGCAGTTTATCAGAGCTGGACTCTGGGTCTTGGGCCAACGTCCTGACTTTC. This sequence joins TRBV28 and TRBJ2-6, with D tentatively TRBD2 (5 bases). Germline values: CDR1 MDHEN, CDR2 SYDVKM. Trimming cost V 1 base and J 5 bases, with 21 bases left between them. This CDR3 has 19 amino acids.

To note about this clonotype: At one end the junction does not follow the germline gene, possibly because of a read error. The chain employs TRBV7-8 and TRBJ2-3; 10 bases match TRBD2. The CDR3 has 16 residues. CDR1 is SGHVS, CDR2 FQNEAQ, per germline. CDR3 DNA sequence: TGTGCCAGTAGCTTAGGAGCGGGAGGGCCTAGTGATACACTGTATTTT. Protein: CASSLGAGGPSDTLYF.

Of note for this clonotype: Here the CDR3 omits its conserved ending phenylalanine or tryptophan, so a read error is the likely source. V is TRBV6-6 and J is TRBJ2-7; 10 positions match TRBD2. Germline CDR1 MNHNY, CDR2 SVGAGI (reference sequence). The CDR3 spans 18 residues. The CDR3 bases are TGTGCCAGCAGTTACTCTGCCATAGCGGGAGGTACTGGCAACGAACAGTACTCC. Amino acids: CASSYSAIAGGTGNEQYS.

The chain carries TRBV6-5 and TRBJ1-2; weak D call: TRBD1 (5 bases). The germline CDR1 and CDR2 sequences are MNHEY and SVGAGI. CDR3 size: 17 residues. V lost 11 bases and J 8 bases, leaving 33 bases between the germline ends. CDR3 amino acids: CARTAVTHQEGHRGYTF. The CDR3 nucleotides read TGTGCCCGCACCGCAGTTACGCATCAGGAGGGCCACAGGGGCTACACCTTC.

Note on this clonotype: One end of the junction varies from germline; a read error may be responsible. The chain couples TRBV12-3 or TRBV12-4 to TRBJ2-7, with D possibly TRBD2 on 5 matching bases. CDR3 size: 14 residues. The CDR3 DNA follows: TGTGCTAGCAGTTTCGAGGGCCCTACTGTGGAGCAGCACTTC. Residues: CASSFEGPTVEQHF.

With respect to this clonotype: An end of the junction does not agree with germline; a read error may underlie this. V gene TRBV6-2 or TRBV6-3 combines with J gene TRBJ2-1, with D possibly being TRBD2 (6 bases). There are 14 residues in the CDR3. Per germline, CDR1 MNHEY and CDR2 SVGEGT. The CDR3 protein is CASSMEGVVDEQFF. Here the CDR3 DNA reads TGCGCCAGCAGCATGGAGGGAGTAGTCGATGAGCAGTTCTTC.

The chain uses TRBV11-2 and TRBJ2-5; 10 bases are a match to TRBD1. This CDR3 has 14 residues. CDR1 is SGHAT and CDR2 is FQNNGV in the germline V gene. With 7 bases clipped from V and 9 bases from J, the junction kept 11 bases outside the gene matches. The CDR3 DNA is TGTGCCAGCAACCTAGACAGGGGGCTGGAGGCCCAGTACTTC. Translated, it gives CASNLDRGLEAQYF.

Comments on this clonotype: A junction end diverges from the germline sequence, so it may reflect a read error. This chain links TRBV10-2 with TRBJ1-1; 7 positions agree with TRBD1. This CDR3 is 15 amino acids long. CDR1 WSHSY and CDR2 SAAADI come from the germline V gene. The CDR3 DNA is TGCGCCAGCAATGAGTCCCACAGGGGAAACACTGAAGCTTCCTTT. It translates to CASNESHRGNTEASF.

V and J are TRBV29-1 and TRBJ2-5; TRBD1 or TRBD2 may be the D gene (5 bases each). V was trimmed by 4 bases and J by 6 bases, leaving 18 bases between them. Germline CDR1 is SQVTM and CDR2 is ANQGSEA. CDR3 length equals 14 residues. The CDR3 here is CSVAPPGTGQTQYF. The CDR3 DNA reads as TGCAGCGTTGCCCCCCCCGGGACGGGACAGACCCAGTACTTC.

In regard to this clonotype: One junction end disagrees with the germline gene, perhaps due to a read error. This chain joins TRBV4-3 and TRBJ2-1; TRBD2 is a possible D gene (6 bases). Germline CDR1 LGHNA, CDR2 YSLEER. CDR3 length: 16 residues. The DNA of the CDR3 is TGCGCCAACAGCCAAGGTGCGGGAAGCTCCTACAATGAGCAGCTCTTC. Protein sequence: CANSQGAGSSYNEQLF.

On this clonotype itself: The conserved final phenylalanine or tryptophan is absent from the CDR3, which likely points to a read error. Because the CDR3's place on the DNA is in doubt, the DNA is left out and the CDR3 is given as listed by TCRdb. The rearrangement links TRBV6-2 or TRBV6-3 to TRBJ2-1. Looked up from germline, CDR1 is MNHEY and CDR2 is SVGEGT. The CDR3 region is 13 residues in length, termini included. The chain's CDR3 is CASGLPLYNEQLL.

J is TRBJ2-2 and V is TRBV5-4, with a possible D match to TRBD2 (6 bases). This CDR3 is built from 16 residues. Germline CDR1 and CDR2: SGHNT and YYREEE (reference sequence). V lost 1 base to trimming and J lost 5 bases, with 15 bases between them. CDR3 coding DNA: TGTGCCAGCAGCTTGCTTTACGGGAGAAAGACCGGGGAGCTGTTTTTT. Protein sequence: CASSLLYGRKTGELFF.

The CDR3 here is CASSLGGALTNGYTF. The CDR3 nucleotides are TGTGCCAGCAGCTTAGGGGGGGCGCTCACCAATGGCTACACCTTC. The rearrangement uses TRBV13 and TRBJ1-2, with a weak D call TRBD1 (6 bases). From germline, CDR1 is PRHDT and CDR2 FYEKMQ (reference sequence). The CDR3 is made up of 15 amino acids. V lost 0 bases and J 6 bases, leaving 14 bases between the germline ends.

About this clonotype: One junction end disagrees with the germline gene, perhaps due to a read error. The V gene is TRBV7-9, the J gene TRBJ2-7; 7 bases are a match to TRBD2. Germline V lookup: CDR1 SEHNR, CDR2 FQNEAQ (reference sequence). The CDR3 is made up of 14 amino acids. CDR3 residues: CASSSGGLSYELYF. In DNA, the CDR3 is TGCGCCAGCAGCTCGGGAGGCCTCTCGTACGAGCTGTACTTC. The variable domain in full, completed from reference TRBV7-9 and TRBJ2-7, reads DTGVSQNPRHKITKRGQNVTFRCDPISEHNRLYWYRQTLGQGPEFLTYFQNEAQLEKSRLLSDRFSAERPKGSFSTLEIQRTEQGDSAMYLCASSSGGLSYELYFGPGTRLTVT.

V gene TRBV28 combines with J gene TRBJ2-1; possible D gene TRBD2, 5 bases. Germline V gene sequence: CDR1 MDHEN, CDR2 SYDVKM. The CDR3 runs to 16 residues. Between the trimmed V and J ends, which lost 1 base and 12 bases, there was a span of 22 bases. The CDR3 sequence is CASSLYSGIEPTGQFF. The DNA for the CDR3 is TGTGCCAGCAGTTTATATTCGGGAATTGAGCCCACGGGGCAGTTCTTC.

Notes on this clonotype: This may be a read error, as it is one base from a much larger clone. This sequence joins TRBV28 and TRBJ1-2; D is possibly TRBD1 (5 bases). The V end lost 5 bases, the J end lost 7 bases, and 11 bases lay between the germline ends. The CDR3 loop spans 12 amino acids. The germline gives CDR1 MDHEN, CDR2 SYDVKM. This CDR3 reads CASSISGPGYTF. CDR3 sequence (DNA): TGTGCCAGCAGTATCTCAGGGCCTGGCTACACCTTC.

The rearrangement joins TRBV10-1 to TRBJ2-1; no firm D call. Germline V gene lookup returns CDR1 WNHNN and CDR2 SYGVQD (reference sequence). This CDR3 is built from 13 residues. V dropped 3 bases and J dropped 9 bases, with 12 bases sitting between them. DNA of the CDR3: TGCGCCAGCAGTGATCCTCCCGGTGGTGAGCAGTTCTTC. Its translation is CASSDPPGGEQFF.

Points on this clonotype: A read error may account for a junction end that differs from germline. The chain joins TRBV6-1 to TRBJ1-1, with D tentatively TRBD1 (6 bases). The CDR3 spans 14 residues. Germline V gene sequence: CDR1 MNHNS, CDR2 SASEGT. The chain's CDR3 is CASSPSWGGTETFF. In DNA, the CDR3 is TGTGCCAGCAGTCCCTCTTGGGGGGGCACTGAAACTTTCTTT.

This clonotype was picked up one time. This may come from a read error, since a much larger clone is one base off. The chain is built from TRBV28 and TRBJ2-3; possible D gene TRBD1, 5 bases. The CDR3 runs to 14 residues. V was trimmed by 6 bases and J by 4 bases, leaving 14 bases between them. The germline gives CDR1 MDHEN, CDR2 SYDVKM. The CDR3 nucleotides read TGTGCCAGCAGCCGCTCGGCAGGGCCAGATACGCAGTATTTT. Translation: CASSRSAGPDTQYF.

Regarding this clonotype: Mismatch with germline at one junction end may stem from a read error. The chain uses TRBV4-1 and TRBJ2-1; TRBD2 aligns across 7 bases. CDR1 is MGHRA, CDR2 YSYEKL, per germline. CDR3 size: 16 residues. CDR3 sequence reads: CGSSQDSASGYHEQFF. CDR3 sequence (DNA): TGCGGCAGCAGCCAAGACTCGGCTAGCGGCTACCATGAGCAGTTCTTC.

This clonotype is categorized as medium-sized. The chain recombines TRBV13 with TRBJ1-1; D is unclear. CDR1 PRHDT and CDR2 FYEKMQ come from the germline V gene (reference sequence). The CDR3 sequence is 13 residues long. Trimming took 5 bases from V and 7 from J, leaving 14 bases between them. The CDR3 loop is CASSHEGRSEAFF. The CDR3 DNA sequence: TGTGCCAGCAGCCACGAAGGACGTAGTGAAGCTTTCTTT.

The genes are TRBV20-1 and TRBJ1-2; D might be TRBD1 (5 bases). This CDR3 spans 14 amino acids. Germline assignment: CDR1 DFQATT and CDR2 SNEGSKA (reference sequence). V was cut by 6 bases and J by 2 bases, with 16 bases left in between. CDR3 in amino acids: CSAFGPGGNYGYTF. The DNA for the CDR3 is TGCAGTGCCTTCGGCCCCGGGGGAAACTATGGCTACACCTTC.

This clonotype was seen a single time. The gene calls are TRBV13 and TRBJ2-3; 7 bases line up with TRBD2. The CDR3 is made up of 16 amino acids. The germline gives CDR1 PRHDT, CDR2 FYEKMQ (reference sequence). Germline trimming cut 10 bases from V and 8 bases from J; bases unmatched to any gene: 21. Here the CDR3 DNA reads TGTGCCACCGAAATGACTAGCAGACGACGGGCAGGTACGCAGTATTTT. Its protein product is CATEMTSRRRAGTQYF.

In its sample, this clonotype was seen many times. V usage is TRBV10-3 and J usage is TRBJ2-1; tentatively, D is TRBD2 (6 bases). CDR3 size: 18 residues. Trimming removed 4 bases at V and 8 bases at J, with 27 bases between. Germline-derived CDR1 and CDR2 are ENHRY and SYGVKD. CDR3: CAISGAPILAPSADEQFF. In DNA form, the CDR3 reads TGTGCCATCAGTGGGGCCCCAATTCTAGCGCCCTCGGCGGATGAGCAGTTCTTC.

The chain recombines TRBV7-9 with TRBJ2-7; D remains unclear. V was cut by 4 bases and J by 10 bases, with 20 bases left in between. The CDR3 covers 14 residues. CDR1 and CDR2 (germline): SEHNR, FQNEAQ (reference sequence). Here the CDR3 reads CASSSRGLSYYQYF. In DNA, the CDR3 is TGTGCCAGCAGCTCGAGAGGCCTCTCCTACTATCAGTACTTC.

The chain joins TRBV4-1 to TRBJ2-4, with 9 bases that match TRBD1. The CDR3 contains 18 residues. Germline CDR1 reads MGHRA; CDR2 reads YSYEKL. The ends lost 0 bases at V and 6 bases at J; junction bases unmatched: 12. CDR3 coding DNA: TGCGCCAGCAGCCAAGAATCCGAGACAGGGGGGCTGATAAACATTCAGTACTTC. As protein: CASSQESETGGLINIQYF.

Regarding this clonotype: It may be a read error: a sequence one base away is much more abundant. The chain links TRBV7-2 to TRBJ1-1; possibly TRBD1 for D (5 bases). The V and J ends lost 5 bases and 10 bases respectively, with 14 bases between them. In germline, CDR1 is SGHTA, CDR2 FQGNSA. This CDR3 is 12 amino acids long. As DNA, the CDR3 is TGTGCCAGCAGCCAGACCGGGGCGAGAGCTTTCTTT. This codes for CASSQTGARAFF.